The 26 T cell receptor beta chains listed next were all sequenced from one sample in a study of T-cell reconstitution after alpha-beta-depleted transplantation in children. It was with unique molecular identifiers that the TCRbeta library was prepared. TCRdb fed the PCR reads into MiXCR, producing one record per CDR3 protein. The sample lists 500,000 to 600,000 distinct CDR3 sequences; 30% to 35% were seen once. Sequenced here: PBMCs from the stem cell graft donor, sampled from the stem cell graft. These receptors were taken from a human donor who donated a stem cell graft to a child with aplastic anemia.

This chain joins TRBV12-3 or TRBV12-4 and TRBJ1-1, with 11 bases lining up with TRBD1. The CDR3 contains 16 residues. J lost 2 bases, V lost 4 bases, and 6 bases had no gene match. The CDR3 nucleotides read TGTGCCAGCAGTTCCACCGGACAGGGGGCCAACACTGAAGCTTTCTTT. Amino acid sequence: CASSSTGQGANTEAFF.

The chain links TRBV29-1 to TRBJ2-1; D is possibly TRBD1 or TRBD2 (5 bases each). The CDR3 extends over 12 amino acids. Trimming removed 3 bases at V and 8 bases at J, with 11 bases between. Germline lookup yields CDR1 SQVTM and CDR2 ANQGSEA. The chain's CDR3 is CSVDWGNDEQFF. The DNA for the CDR3 is TGCAGCGTTGATTGGGGGAACGATGAGCAGTTCTTC.

This clonotype was counted once. The chain is built from TRBV29-1 and TRBJ2-7; D remains ambiguous. The CDR3 length is 13 residues. V was clipped by 6 bases and J by 0 bases, with 12 bases between them. Germline CDR1 is SQVTM and CDR2 is ANQGSEA. CDR3 loop: CSVLTESSYEQYF. The CDR3 bases are TGCAGCGTCTTGACGGAGAGCTCCTACGAGCAGTACTTC.

The table lists this clonotype with a count of one. The chain recombines TRBV6-2 or TRBV6-3 with TRBJ1-1, with 7 bases matching TRBD1. The V segment lost 2 bases and the J segment 0 bases; nucleotides outside the gene matches: 9. The CDR3 is 17 amino acids. The germline CDR1 and CDR2 sequences are MNHEY and SVGEGT. This CDR3 is CASSYLRGHRMNTEAFF. CDR3 coding DNA: TGTGCCAGCAGTTACCTAAGGGGGCACCGGATGAACACTGAAGCTTTCTTT.

The V call is TRBV20-1, the J call TRBJ1-1; 8 positions match TRBD1. The CDR3 is 18 residues long. Looked up from germline, CDR1 is DFQATT and CDR2 is SNEGSKA (reference sequence). Trimming cost V 0 bases and J 1 base; bases outside gene matches: 13. The chain's CDR3 is CSARDSGQGLVRNTEAFF. CDR3 coding DNA: TGCAGTGCTAGAGACAGCGGACAGGGTTTAGTAAGGAACACTGAAGCTTTCTTT.

The sample holds a few counts of this clonotype. The chain recombines TRBV5-1 with TRBJ2-1; either TRBD1 or TRBD2 may fit D (5 bases each). The CDR3 runs 18 residues. Per the germline V gene, CDR1 is SGHRS and CDR2 is YFSETQ. V dropped 4 bases and J dropped 10 bases, with 30 bases sitting between them. DNA for the CDR3: TGCGCCAGCAGCCCCCTAGGACCGGGGCGGACCGACAATTGGGAGCAGTTCTTC. Translating it yields CASSPLGPGRTDNWEQFF.

The chain couples TRBV7-2 to TRBJ2-1, with D unresolved. Per the germline V gene, CDR1 is SGHTA and CDR2 is FQGNSA. This CDR3 spans 15 amino acids. With 5 bases removed from V and 0 bases from J, the gap between germline ends came to 11 bases. The DNA for the CDR3 is TGTGCCAGCAGCGGACGAACGAGCTCCTACAATGAGCAGTTCTTC. Protein: CASSGRTSSYNEQFF. Filled out from reference TRBV7-2 and TRBJ2-1, the complete variable domain reads GAGVSQSPSNKVTEKGKDVELRCDPISGHTALYWYRQSLGQGLEFLIYFQGNSAPDKSGLPSDRFSAERTGGSVSTLTIQRTQQEDSAVYLCASSGRTSSYNEQFFGPGTRLTVL.

The gene calls are TRBV5-6 and TRBJ1-5; unclear D gene. Trimming removed 0 bases at V and 7 bases at J, with 11 bases between. Looked up from germline, CDR1 is SGHDT and CDR2 is YYEEEE. CDR3 length: 14 residues. CDR3 coding DNA: TGTGCCAGCAGCTTGGGGGAACTGACGCAGCCCCAGCATTTT. This sequence encodes CASSLGELTQPQHF.

This clonotype has more than one count but fewer than ten. This chain joins TRBV18 and TRBJ2-3, with 7 bases matching TRBD2. The CDR3 loop spans 16 amino acids. Germline V gives CDR1 KGHSH, CDR2 LQKENI. V gave up 2 bases and J gave up 2 bases; unmatched junction bases: 7. For the CDR3, the DNA is TGTGCCAGCTCACCAATCCCTAGCGGTAACACAGATACGCAGTATTTT. Protein product: CASSPIPSGNTDTQYF.

The CDR3 here is CAGEGAGEKSGELFF. The CDR3 DNA reads TGTGCCGGCGAGGGAGCGGGAGAAAAGTCCGGGGAGCTGTTTTTT. The chain combines TRBV30 with TRBJ2-2; 8 bases are a match to TRBD2. Trimming cost V 8 bases and J 6 bases; bases outside gene matches: 14. This CDR3 spans 15 amino acids. Germline lookup yields CDR1 GTSNPN and CDR2 SVGIG (reference sequence).

There are a few counts of this clonotype. The V and J genes are TRBV12-3 or TRBV12-4 and TRBJ2-2; weak D call: TRBD1 (5 bases). The V gene lost 0 bases and the J gene lost 1 base, with 6 bases spanning the gap. This CDR3 contains 15 residues. This chain's CDR3 is CASSLAGQNTGELFF. In nucleotides, the CDR3 is TGTGCCAGCAGTTTAGCCGGACAGAACACCGGGGAGCTGTTTTTT.

The rearrangement uses TRBV29-1 and TRBJ2-5, with TRBD2 identical over 7 bases. Germline CDR1 SQVTM, CDR2 ANQGSEA. J was trimmed by 5 bases and V by 5 bases; bases with no gene match: 5. The CDR3 is 12 amino acids. The CDR3 bases are TGCAGCGTTACTGGGGGGGTCGAGACCCAGTACTTC. It is translated as CSVTGGVETQYF. Variable domain in full (rest from reference TRBV29-1 and TRBJ2-5): SAVISQKPSRDICQRGTSLTIQCQVDSQVTMMFWYRQQPGQSLTLIATANQGSEATYESGFVIDKFPISRPNLTFSTLTVSNMSPEDSSIYLCSVTGGVETQYFGPGTRLLVL.

V gene TRBV28 combines with J gene TRBJ1-5, with 7 bases identical to TRBD1. CDR1 is MDHEN and CDR2 is SYDVKM in the germline V gene. The CDR3 extends over 13 amino acids. The V gene end was trimmed by 10 bases and the J gene end by 7 bases; junction bases not matched to a gene: 10. CDR3 sequence (DNA): TGTGCCACCAACAGGGGAGGGAGGCAGCCCCAGCATTTT. It codes for CATNRGGRQPQHF.

This sequence joins TRBV19 and TRBJ2-4; TRBD2 is a possible D gene (6 bases). The CDR3 runs to 14 residues. V lost 3 bases to trimming and J lost 5 bases, with 11 bases between them. The germline CDR1 and CDR2 sequences are LNHDA and SQIVND (reference sequence). The CDR3 sequence: CASSIGGPQNIQYF. The CDR3 DNA is TGTGCCAGTAGTATCGGGGGTCCCCAAAACATTCAGTACTTC.

CDR3 sequence reads: CASSSRTSGRSADTQYF. The CDR3 bases are TGTGCCAGTAGTTCAAGGACTAGCGGGAGGAGCGCAGATACGCAGTATTTT. This chain links TRBV19 with TRBJ2-3, with 14 bases aligning to TRBD2. With V trimmed by 5 bases and J by 4 bases, 8 bases remained unmatched. The CDR3 is made up of 17 amino acids. Germline V lookup: CDR1 LNHDA, CDR2 SQIVND (reference sequence). Supplemented by reference TRBV19 and TRBJ2-3, the full variable domain reads DGGITQSPKYLFRKEGQNVTLSCEQNLNHDAMYWYRQDPGQGLRLIYYSQIVNDFQKGDIAEGYSVSREKKESFPLTVTSAQKNPTAFYLCASSSRTSGRSADTQYFGPGTRLTVL.

This clonotype appeared a few times. The chain couples TRBV20-1 to TRBJ2-1; 15 bases fit TRBD2. V shed 6 bases and J 7 bases; nucleotides not matched to a gene: 10. Germline CDR1 DFQATT, CDR2 SNEGSKA (reference sequence). This CDR3 has 16 residues. CDR3 amino acids: CSADGLAGGPGNEQFF. DNA for the CDR3: TGCAGTGCCGATGGACTAGCGGGAGGGCCGGGTAATGAGCAGTTCTTC.

The V and J genes are TRBV29-1 and TRBJ1-4; no reliable D call. CDR3 length equals 13 residues. CDR1 is SQVTM and CDR2 is ANQGSEA in the germline V gene. V lost 4 bases, J lost 3 bases, and 9 bases lay in between. The CDR3 nucleotides are TGCAGCGTTGCCCGCCCCGCTAATGAAAAACTGTTTTTT. It encodes CSVARPANEKLFF.

The gene calls are TRBV24-1 and TRBJ2-7; 11 bases are a match to TRBD2. Trimming removed 9 bases from V and 0 bases from J; junction bases left unmatched: 0. Looked up from germline, CDR1 is KGHDR and CDR2 is SFDVKD. The CDR3 contains 13 residues. This CDR3 reads CATGTSGSYEQYF. CDR3 sequence (DNA): TGTGCCACCGGGACTAGCGGCTCCTACGAGCAGTACTTC.

The V and J genes are TRBV27 and TRBJ2-7; D may be TRBD1 (5 bases). Germline V CDR1 and CDR2: MNHEY, SMNVEV (reference sequence). Trimming removed 5 bases at V and 0 bases at J, with 5 bases between. The CDR3 is 12 amino acids. The CDR3 region has the DNA TGTGCCAGCAGTGACAGCTCCTACGAGCAGTACTTC. Translating gives CASSDSSYEQYF.

The chain recombines TRBV20-1 with TRBJ2-1; TRBD2 aligns across 10 bases. CDR1 and CDR2 from the germline V gene are DFQATT and SNEGSKA (reference sequence). V gave up 5 bases and J gave up 0 bases; unmatched junction bases: 13. There are 18 residues in the CDR3. DNA for the CDR3: TGCAGTGCTGTCCGAACCAAGGGACTAGCGTTCTCCTACAATGAGCAGTTCTTC. This gives the protein CSAVRTKGLAFSYNEQFF.

J is TRBJ2-2 and V is TRBV16; perhaps TRBD1 as D (6 bases). The V gene's germline CDR1 is KGHSY and CDR2 FQNENV. V lost 0 bases, J lost 5 bases, and 7 bases lay in between. The length of the CDR3 is 14 residues. DNA of the CDR3: TGTGCCAGCAGCCAATCCAGGGGAACCGGGGAGCTGTTTTTT. Protein: CASSQSRGTGELFF. Full variable domain (remainder filled in from reference TRBV16 and TRBJ2-2): GEEVAQTPKHLVRGEGQKAKLYCAPIKGHSYVFWYQQVLKNEFKFLISFQNENVFDETGMPKERFSAKCLPNSPCSLEIQATKLEDSAVYFCASSQSRGTGELFFGEGSRLTVL.

This clonotype was seen only a few times. The chain links TRBV6-1 to TRBJ2-1; D is ambiguous. V lost 7 bases to trimming and J lost 2 bases, with 9 bases between them. The CDR3 has 13 amino acids. Per germline, CDR1 MNHNS and CDR2 SASEGT. The CDR3 region is CASNPVAYNEQFF. CDR3 DNA: TGTGCCAGCAATCCTGTAGCCTACAATGAGCAGTTCTTC.

The V and J genes are TRBV12-5 and TRBJ2-3; D not certain. The ends were cut back, 0 bases at V and 2 bases at J, with 15 bases in the middle. Germline V gene sequence: CDR1 LGHNT, CDR2 FRNRAP. CDR3 size: 17 residues. The CDR3 DNA follows: TGTGCTAGTGGTTTGGTATTGACGGGTGGGTCCACAGATACGCAGTATTTT. Protein: CASGLVLTGGSTDTQYF.

The rearrangement links TRBV2 to TRBJ2-3, with 11 bases identical to TRBD2. This CDR3 has 17 residues. CDR1 is SNHLY, CDR2 FYNNEI, per germline. The V segment lost 4 bases and the J segment 1 base; nucleotides outside the gene matches: 7. The CDR3 loop reads CASSGVLAGVGTDTQYF. In DNA form, the CDR3 reads TGTGCCAGCAGTGGAGTACTAGCGGGAGTTGGCACAGATACGCAGTATTTT.

The sample holds a few counts of this clonotype. J is TRBJ2-3 and V is TRBV20-1; D might be TRBD2 (6 bases). This CDR3 comprises 14 residues. Trimming cost V 6 bases and J 2 bases, with 15 bases left between them. Germline V gene lookup returns CDR1 DFQATT and CDR2 SNEGSKA (reference sequence). The CDR3 reads CSAAGAGNTDTQYF. The CDR3, as DNA: TGCAGTGCCGCAGGAGCGGGTAACACAGATACGCAGTATTTT.

The chain is built from TRBV20-1 and TRBJ2-2; D ambiguous. Looked up from germline, CDR1 is DFQATT and CDR2 is SNEGSKA (reference sequence). Trimming cost V 2 bases and J 1 base, with 8 bases left between them. CDR3 length: 14 amino acids. The CDR3 DNA sequence: TGCAGTGCTAGACTCCCCAAGAACACCGGGGAGCTGTTTTTT. Its translation is CSARLPKNTGELFF.